A single sample gave rise to the 7 T cell receptor beta chains below, sequenced in a study of OX40 agonist ivuxolimab in advanced cancers. Data came from immunoSEQ multiplex PCR; TCRdb stores just in-frame clones and leaves some out. The sample holds under 95,000 clones, roughly 86% seen once. Sequences were derived from CD4+ or CD8+ T cells sorted from blood, sampled in a trial of the OX40 agonist ivuxolimab. These receptors all come from an adult with an advanced solid tumor such as melanoma, head and neck, liver or kidney cancer.

Only one count was recorded for this clone. The V gene is TRBV9, the J gene TRBJ2-1; possibly TRBD2 for D (6 bases). Trimming shortened V by 0 bases and J by 4 bases, and 11 bases separated the two germline ends. Germline values: CDR1 SGDLS, CDR2 YYNGEE. The CDR3 totals 15 residues. The CDR3 region is CASSVDGGGYNEQFF. The CDR3 nucleotides read TGTGCCAGCAGCGTAGATGGGGGAGGATACAATGAGCAGTTCTTC.

The chain carries TRBV5-6 and TRBJ2-2; no clear D gene. Per germline, CDR1 SGHDT and CDR2 YYEEEE. The CDR3 consists of 13 residues. V was pared by 4 bases and J by 5 bases, with 9 bases between. The CDR3 loop reads CASSPPVTGELFF. CDR3 nucleotide sequence: TGTGCCAGCAGCCCCCCAGTTACCGGGGAGCTGTTTTTT.

The rearrangement links TRBV13 to TRBJ1-2, with D maybe TRBD1 (5 bases). CDR1 and CDR2 (germline): PRHDT, FYEKMQ (reference sequence). The CDR3 has 15 residues. V dropped 2 bases and J dropped 4 bases, with 14 bases sitting between them. DNA for the CDR3: TGTGCCAGCAGCTTATTCGACAGACATATCTATGGCTACACCTTC. Translating it yields CASSLFDRHIYGYTF. Full variable domain (remainder filled in from reference TRBV13 and TRBJ1-2): AAGVIQSPRHLIKEKRETATLKCYPIPRHDTVYWYQQGPGQDPQFLISFYEKMQSDKGSIPDRFSAQQFSDYHSELNMSSLELGDSALYFCASSLFDRHIYGYTFGSGTRLTVV.

The chain links TRBV7-9 to TRBJ1-2; 7 bases match TRBD1. Germline CDR1 and CDR2: SEHNR and FQNEAQ (reference sequence). This CDR3 contains 15 residues. V was pared by 1 base and J by 5 bases, with 7 bases of the junction left unmatched. CDR3 in DNA: TGTGCCAGCAGCTTAGAGGGCAGGGGGTCTTATGGCTACACCTTC. Translating gives CASSLEGRGSYGYTF.

V is TRBV2 and J is TRBJ1-1; possibly TRBD1 for D (6 bases). The V gene's germline CDR1 is SNHLY and CDR2 FYNNEI. The CDR3 consists of 14 residues. V lost 7 bases to trimming and J lost 3 bases, with 15 bases between them. CDR3 bases: TGTGCCAGCACTCAGGTGGGGGGCCACACTGAAGCTTTCTTT. Its translation: CASTQVGGHTEAFF.

The V and J genes are TRBV2 and TRBJ1-1; 7 bases map to TRBD1. Germline CDR1 reads SNHLY; CDR2 reads FYNNEI. With 6 bases clipped from V and 4 bases from J, the junction kept 2 bases outside the gene matches. This CDR3 contains 12 residues. For the CDR3, the DNA is TGTGCCAGCAGAGACAGGGCCACTGAAGCTTTCTTT. As protein: CASRDRATEAFF.

The rearrangement links TRBV7-3 to TRBJ2-3; 9 bases fit TRBD2. The CDR3 is 16 residues long. Trimming removed 3 bases from V and 0 bases from J; junction bases left unmatched: 4. Germline CDR1 SGHTA, CDR2 FQGTGA. Written as DNA, the CDR3 is TGTGCCAGCAGCTTGGGACTAGCTCTTAGCACAGATACGCAGTATTTT. It encodes CASSLGLALSTDTQYF.